This T cell receptor beta chain was profiled in a study of shared clonotypes between healthy human individuals. The CDR3 spans 13 residues. V was trimmed by 6 bases and J by 3 bases, leaving 12 bases between them. CDR1 is SGHAT, CDR2 FQDESV, per germline (reference sequence). Only in-frame clones appear in the TCRdb table, and some are missing; sequencing was by immunoSEQ multiplex PCR. The sample contains millions of clones, 85% to 95% of which appear only once. Naive CD8 isolation took CD45RO-negative cells positively selected for CCR7 and excluded terminally differentiated effector memory CD45RA+ cells.

The TCR comes from a man between 18 and 29 years old in good health. Some clones in this sample may be carry-over from other donors' samples. The sample comprised naive CD8+ T cells from PBMCs. The V and J genes are TRBV11-1 and TRBJ2-7; D is unclear. The CDR3 nucleotides are TGTGCCAGCAGTTTCGGCAGGCTCTACGAGCAGTACTTC. This encodes CASSFGRLYEQYF.